The present entry profiles one T cell receptor beta chain with its context. The data derive from a study of blood T cell repertoires in COVID-19. Whole-study context: The samples span acute and convalescent COVID-19 from the United States, Italy and Spain. T cells, B-cell-depleted T cells, or PBMCs supplied cDNA or gDNA.

Measured with immunoSEQ multiplex PCR; TCRdb has only the in-frame clones, and not every one. The data contain 150,000 to 200,000 clones, about 88% of them singletons. Trimming left V 4 bases short and J 5 bases short, with 8 bases between. CDR3 length: 12 residues. Material for sequencing was peripheral blood. This clonotype originated in a man aged 40-50 years with acute or convalescent COVID-19. The chain joins TRBV12-3 or TRBV12-4 to TRBJ1-1; D call uncertain. The CDR3 DNA reads TGTGCCAGCAGTTCAGCCTATACTGAAGCTTTCTTT. This translates into CASSSAYTEAFF.